The rows below give T cell receptor beta chains drawn from one sample of a study of cytomegalovirus exposure and HLA in healthy donors. The protocol was immunoSEQ multiplex PCR, while the TCRdb copy is restricted to in-frame clones and leaves out a portion. In the table there are about 210,000 clones, over 80% of which are singletons. The specimen was PBMCs. All receptors come from a man aged 40-55 years in good health and CMV-seropositive. Each CDR3 is given with its conserved first and last residue.

16	TRBV5-1	CASSLGPTGSVYGYTF
16	TRBV5-1	CASSLVGGGPYNEQFF
13	TRBV30	CAWTNDRNQPQHF
13	TRBV29-1	CSVEADSKKTQYF
13	TRBV9	CASSVREHNEQFF
18	TRBV11-2	CASSLGGGKGYPNQPQHF
15	TRBV6-1	CASSETLTDTGELFF
14	TRBV2	CASSRLKSQETQYF
14	TRBV29-1	CSALAQGNTGELFF
14	TRBV27	CASSFHVAGGEQFF
15	TRBV29-1	CSVPRGAANTGELFF
16	TRBV29-1	CSVEDRASGTGDTQYF
10	TRBV30	CAWSRETQYF
15	TRBV30	CAWSGGQGSNQPQHF
17	TRBV6-1	CASSEGVSAGGHQPQHF
14	TRBV5-6	CASSTGLPRETQYF
19	TRBV5-1	CASSLIRGDRAPVGTEAFF
16	TRBV5-1	CASSLTGTSTYNEQFF
15	TRBV9	CASSARDREYNEQFF
14	TRBV29-1	CSVGGQGNTGELFF
8	TRBV7-9	CSSSSWLF
12	TRBV6-5	CASSYAGCEAFF
15	TRBV6-5	CASSYSITGNQPQHF
18	TRBV30	CAWINTGTVSSGANVLTF
14	TRBV7-2	CASSFGLGLNIQYF